Sequencing of this TCR beta chain was carried out in a study of patients and donors after allogeneic stem cell transplantation. TCRdb re-called the RT-PCR reads through MiXCR, storing one row per CDR3 protein. The top ten clones hold about 6% of a sample with some 880,000 distinct CDR3 sequences, roughly 18% of them seen once. This clonotype has a handful of counts. Germline V gene lookup returns CDR1 LGHDT and CDR2 YNNKEL (reference sequence). Deletions cut 0 bases from V and 3 bases from J, with 13 bases between. The CDR3 runs to 16 residues. The TCR comes from a human donor who was either an allogeneic HSCT recipient or a stem cell or donor lymphocyte infusion donor (not recorded which). It is not recorded whose cells these are; they may come from a transplant donor. Sequences were obtained from blood, either unsorted or a sorted T cell fraction (not recorded which). V usage is TRBV3-1 and J usage is TRBJ2-3; possibly TRBD1 for D (5 bases). CDR3 amino acids: CASSQDAGYSTDTQYF. DNA of the CDR3: TGTGCCAGCAGCCAAGACGCAGGGTATAGTACAGATACGCAGTATTTT.